A selection of T cell receptor beta chains follows, all from one sample in a study of blood T cell repertoires in COVID-19. Some clones are missing from TCRdb's copy, which holds only in-frame ones; the method was immunoSEQ multiplex PCR. The sample contains around 53,000 clones, roughly 76% of which appear only once. Input material: peripheral blood. The receptors here all came from a man between 50 and 59 years old with active or convalescent COVID-19. The CDR3 runs from the conserved cysteine through the conserved F or W. The D gene is left open where the match is weak. Size values are once, few and many counts, or a class for expanded clones, and some rows have none.

V	size	D	J	DNA	CDR3
TRBV11-2	-	TRBD1	TRBJ2-1	TGTGCCAGCAGCAGACCGGGACAGGGTACCTATGAGCAGTTCTTC	CASSRPGQGTYEQFF
TRBV4-1	-	-	TRBJ2-1	TGCGCCAGCAGCCAGGGGCCCCTGTCACACAATGAGCAGTTCTTC	CASSQGPLSHNEQFF
TRBV4-2	-	-	TRBJ1-6	TGTGCCAGCAGCCAAGACCCCAGGGATTCACCCCTCCACTTT	CASSQDPRDSPLHF
TRBV18	-	-	TRBJ1-1	TGTGCCAGCTCACCACGAGCAGGTCACACTGAAGCTTTCTTT	CASSPRAGHTEAFF
TRBV19	few	-	TRBJ2-2	TGTGCCAGTAGTATCACACCGATCAACACCGGGGAGCTGTTTTTT	CASSITPINTGELFF
TRBV7-9	-	-	TRBJ2-2	TGTGCCAGCAGCTTATGGGGGCGCGACACCGGGGAGCTGTTTTTT	CASSLWGRDTGELFF
TRBV2	-	TRBD1	TRBJ2-1	TGTGCCAGCAGTTCCACTTTCGGGGACAGGGGGTGGAATGAGCAGTTCTTC	CASSSTFGDRGWNEQFF
TRBV27	-	TRBD1	TRBJ1-5	TGTGCCAGCAGCACGACAGGGATTCAGCCCCAGCATTTT	CASSTTGIQPQHF
TRBV7-9	-	-	TRBJ2-2	TGTGCCAGCAGCTTAGCGCCGACTAGTGGTCGGGCCGGGGAGCTGTTTTTT	CASSLAPTSGRAGELFF
TRBV19	-	-	TRBJ2-7	TGTGCCAGTAGTACGGGAGAGGGGAGGGAGCAGTACTTC	CASSTGEGREQYF
TRBV6-1	-	TRBD2	TRBJ2-3	TGTGCTTACTCTAGCGGGGGCTTCACAGATACGCAGTATTTT	CAYSSGGFTDTQYF
TRBV7-9	-	TRBD1	TRBJ1-3	TGTGCCAGCAGCTTAGGACAGGGAAGTTCTGGAAACACCATATATTTT	CASSLGQGSSGNTIYF
TRBV19	-	-	TRBJ1-3	TGTGCCAGTAGCACGGACTACGGTGGAAACACCATATATTTT	CASSTDYGGNTIYF
TRBV19	-	-	TRBJ2-1	TGTGCCAGTAGTATCCGCACGATAAACGGCAATGAGCAGTTCTTC	CASSIRTINGNEQFF
TRBV3-1/TRBV3-2	-	TRBD2	TRBJ2-1	TGTGCCAGCAGCCAAGTGATTAGCGGGGGTGTTAGCTCCTACAATGAGCAGTTCTTC	CASSQVISGGVSSYNEQFF
TRBV6-5	-	-	TRBJ1-6	TGTGCCAGCAGTTACCCCTTACAGGGCAACAATTCACCCCTCCACTTT	CASSYPLQGNNSPLHF
TRBV15	-	-	TRBJ1-4	TGTGCCACCAGCAGACGATTCGGTGAAAAACTGTTTTTT	CATSRRFGEKLFF
TRBV7-2	-	TRBD1	TRBJ1-2	TGTGCCAGCAGCACCGAGGGACAGGGGCTAAACTATGGCTACACCTTC	CASSTEGQGLNYGYTF
TRBV27	-	-	TRBJ2-7	TGTGCCAGCAGTTTGAGGGGGGGATACGAGCAGTACTTC	CASSLRGGYEQYF
TRBV7-2	-	TRBD1	TRBJ1-2	TGTGCCAGCAGCTTCTCGGACAGGGCCTATGGCTACACCTTC	CASSFSDRAYGYTF
TRBV7-6	-	TRBD2	TRBJ2-1	TGTGCCAGCAGCTTAGTCGGGCGGGCTAGCGGATACAATGAGCAGTTCTTC	CASSLVGRASGYNEQFF
TRBV12-3/TRBV12-4	once	-	TRBJ1-1	TGTGCCAGCAGTTTAGGTGAGGGCCTCGAAGCTTTCTTT	CASSLGEGLEAFF
TRBV2	-	-	TRBJ1-2	TGTGCCAGCAGCACAGGACAGTTTCTCTATGGCTACACCTTC	CASSTGQFLYGYTF
TRBV5-1	-	-	TRBJ2-3	TGCGCCAGCAGCTGGCAGGGGTCCGAAGATACGCAGTATTTT	CASSWQGSEDTQYF